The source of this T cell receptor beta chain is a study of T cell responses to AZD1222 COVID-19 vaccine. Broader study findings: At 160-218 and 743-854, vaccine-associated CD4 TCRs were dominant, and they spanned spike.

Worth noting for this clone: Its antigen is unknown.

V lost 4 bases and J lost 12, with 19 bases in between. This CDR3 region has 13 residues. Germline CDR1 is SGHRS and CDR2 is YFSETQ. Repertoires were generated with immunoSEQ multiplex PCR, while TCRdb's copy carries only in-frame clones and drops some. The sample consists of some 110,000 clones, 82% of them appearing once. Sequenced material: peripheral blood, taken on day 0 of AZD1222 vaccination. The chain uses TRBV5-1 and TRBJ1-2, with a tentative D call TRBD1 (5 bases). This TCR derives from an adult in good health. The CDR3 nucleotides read TGCGCCAGCAGCGTGATCGGACCCACGGGGGACACCTTC. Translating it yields CASSVIGPTGDTF. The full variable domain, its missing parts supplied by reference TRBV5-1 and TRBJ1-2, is KAGVTQTPRYLIKTRGQQVTLSCSPISGHRSVSWYQQTPGQGLQFLFEYFSETQRNKGNFPGRFSGRQFSNSRSEMNVSTLELGDSALYLCASSVIGPTGDTFGSGTRLTVV.